These 14 T cell receptor beta chains were all obtained from the same sample, sequenced in a study of cytotoxic CD8 clonotypes in ibrutinib-treated CLL. Generated by immunoSEQ multiplex PCR, the TCRdb table keeps only in-frame clones and is missing some. The sample lists about 45,000 clones, approximately 65% occurring once. The specimen was PBMCs, collected after 24 months of ibrutinib treatment. These receptor sequences come from a human donor with chronic lymphocytic leukemia.

This chain uses TRBV19 with TRBJ2-5; a weak D match, TRBD1 (5 bases). Per germline, CDR1 LNHDA and CDR2 SQIVND (reference sequence). CDR3 length equals 15 residues. The ends were cut back, 6 bases at V and 3 bases at J, with 17 bases in the middle. The CDR3 sequence is CASSSGAGSKETQYF. The CDR3 DNA reads as TGTGCCAGTAGCTCTGGGGCAGGGTCGAAAGAGACCCAGTACTTC.

The gene calls are TRBV19 and TRBJ1-5, with 7 bases matching TRBD1. The CDR3 sequence is 17 residues long. Looked up from germline, CDR1 is LNHDA and CDR2 is SQIVND (reference sequence). Trimming took 1 base from V and 1 from J; bases not matched to a gene: 7. The DNA for the CDR3 is TGTGCCAGTAGTATAGGGACAGGCCAGGTGAGCAATCAGCCCCAGCATTTT. Its translation is CASSIGTGQVSNQPQHF.

The chain couples TRBV29-1 to TRBJ1-1; D is uncertain. CDR1 is SQVTM, CDR2 ANQGSEA, per germline. Deletions cut 5 bases from V and 0 bases from J, with 4 bases between. The CDR3 covers 11 residues. CDR3 residues: CSVLLNTEAFF. The CDR3 bases are TGCAGCGTTTTACTGAACACTGAAGCTTTCTTT.

The rearrangement links TRBV6-6 to TRBJ2-2; 9 bases match TRBD2. Germline lookup yields CDR1 MNHNY and CDR2 SVGAGI (reference sequence). J gave up 4 bases and V 8 bases, and 2 bases lay outside the gene matches. This CDR3 spans 13 amino acids. As DNA, the CDR3 is TGTGCCAGCGGGCGGGAGGGCACCGGGGAGCTGTTTTTT. It yields the protein CASGREGTGELFF.

Written as DNA, the CDR3 is TGTGCCTGGAGTGTAAAACGTGCAACTAATGAAAAACTGTTTTTT. It encodes CAWSVKRATNEKLFF. The chain couples TRBV30 to TRBJ1-4, with D hard to call. Trimming removed 0 bases from V and 0 bases from J, with 8 bases in between. This CDR3 spans 15 amino acids. CDR1 is GTSNPN, CDR2 SVGIG, per germline (reference sequence). Filled out from reference TRBV30 and TRBJ1-4, the complete variable domain reads SQTIHQWPATLVQPVGSPLSLECTVEGTSNPNLYWYRQAAGRGLQLLFYSVGIGQISSEVPQNLSASRPQDRQFILSSKKLLLSDSGFYLCAWSVKRATNEKLFFGSGTQLSVL.

This chain connects TRBV14 to TRBJ1-1, with TRBD1 as a possible D gene (5 bases). CDR3 size: 14 residues. Per germline, CDR1 SGHDN and CDR2 FVKESK. Trimming left V 6 bases short and J 1 base short, with 12 bases between. CDR3: CASSQGFANTEAFF. CDR3 nucleotide sequence: TGTGCCAGCAGTCAGGGTTTCGCGAACACTGAAGCTTTCTTT.

This chain connects TRBV4-2 to TRBJ1-4; D unresolved. CDR3 size: 13 residues. Trimming shortened V by 4 bases and J by 7 bases, and 10 bases separated the two germline ends. Germline loops: CDR1 LGHNA, CDR2 YNFKEQ. In nucleotides, the CDR3 is TGTGCCAGCAGCCTCCAGAGTGTTGAAAAACTGTTTTTT. This codes for CASSLQSVEKLFF.

V gene TRBV25-1 combines with J gene TRBJ1-4, with 8 bases fitting TRBD1. V was pared by 6 bases and J by 8 bases, with 5 bases of the junction left unmatched. Germline V gene data show CDR1 as MGHDK and CDR2 as SYGVNS. CDR3 size: 13 residues. In DNA, the CDR3 is TGTGCCAGCAGGCAGGGGGCGCGCGAAAAACTGTTTTTT. Its protein product is CASRQGAREKLFF.

The rearrangement links TRBV7-8 to TRBJ2-3; 8 nucleotides match TRBD2. The CDR3 runs 14 residues. Germline CDR1 and CDR2: SGHVS and FQNEAQ. After removal of 6 bases from V and 5 bases from J, the junction contained 7 bases not matched to a gene. Written as DNA, the CDR3 is TGTGCCAGCAGTTTAAGACTAGCGATAGATACGCAGTATTTT. It yields the protein CASSLRLAIDTQYF.

This clone was seen repeatedly, ten times or more. The J gene is TRBJ1-2, the V gene TRBV30, with 9 positions matching TRBD1. The V gene end was trimmed by 5 bases and the J gene end by 7 bases; junction bases not matched to a gene: 8. The CDR3 spans 13 residues. CDR1 is GTSNPN and CDR2 is SVGIG in the germline V gene (reference sequence). The CDR3 DNA follows: TGTGCCTGGTCTCCGGGACAGGGTGTTGGCTACACCTTC. The encoded protein is CAWSPGQGVGYTF.

This clone was counted only a few times. This chain links TRBV7-8 with TRBJ1-1; TRBD1 is a possible D gene (5 bases). The CDR3 consists of 12 residues. The germline V gene encodes CDR1 SGHVS and CDR2 FQNEAQ. V gave up 8 bases and J gave up 7 bases, with 14 bases separating them. In DNA, the CDR3 is TGTGCCAGCGGATTGGGGCGTGATGAAGCTTTCTTT. This sequence encodes CASGLGRDEAFF. Based on the CDR3 plus reference TRBV7-8 and TRBJ1-1, the full variable domain is GAGVSQSPRYKVAKRGQDVALRCDPISGHVSLFWYQQALGQGPEFLTYFQNEAQLDKSGLPSDRFFAERPEGSVSTLKIQRTQQEDSAVYLCASGLGRDEAFFGQGTRLTVV.

This clone turned up a few times. V is TRBV27 and J is TRBJ1-2; TRBD1 might be the D (5 bases). Germline loops: CDR1 MNHEY, CDR2 SMNVEV (reference sequence). The CDR3 is 13 amino acids. Between the trimmed V and J ends, which lost 5 bases and 7 bases, there was a span of 14 bases. The CDR3 loop is CASSLQGNRGYTF. The CDR3 coding sequence is TGTGCCAGCAGTCTCCAGGGTAACCGTGGCTACACCTTC.

This chain uses TRBV6-6 with TRBJ1-3; TRBD1 aligns across 7 bases. The CDR3 runs 16 residues. Germline-derived CDR1 and CDR2 are MNHNY and SVGAGI (reference sequence). With 5 bases clipped from V and 0 bases from J, the junction kept 7 bases outside the gene matches. CDR3 residues: CASSGTGTVSGNTIYF. The DNA for the CDR3 is TGTGCCAGCAGTGGTACCGGGACAGTCTCTGGAAACACCATATATTTT.

The chain uses TRBV29-1 and TRBJ1-2; 7 positions agree with TRBD1. Germline V gene data show CDR1 as SQVTM and CDR2 as ANQGSEA. With V trimmed by 4 bases and J by 4 bases, 18 bases remained unmatched. The CDR3 covers 17 residues. As DNA, the CDR3 is TGCAGCGTTGTCTACGTACGTACTACCGGGACAGTCTATGGCTACACCTTC. Its translation is CSVVYVRTTGTVYGYTF.